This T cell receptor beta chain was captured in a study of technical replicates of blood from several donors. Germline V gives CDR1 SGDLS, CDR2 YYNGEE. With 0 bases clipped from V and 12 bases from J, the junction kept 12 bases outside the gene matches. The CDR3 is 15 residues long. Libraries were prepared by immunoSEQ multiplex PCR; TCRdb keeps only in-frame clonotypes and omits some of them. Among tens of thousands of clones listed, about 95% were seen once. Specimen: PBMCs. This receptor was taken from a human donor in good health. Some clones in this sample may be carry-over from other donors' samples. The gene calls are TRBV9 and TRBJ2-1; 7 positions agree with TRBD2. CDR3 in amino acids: CASSVDGTITLGQFF. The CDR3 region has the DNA TGTGCCAGCAGCGTAGATGGGACTATAACGTTGGGGCAGTTCTTC.